A single sample is the source of the 14 T cell receptor beta chains below, sequenced in a study of T cell responses to AZD1222 COVID-19 vaccine. Sequencing used immunoSEQ multiplex PCR; TCRdb keeps in-frame clones, though not all of them. Found here are over 95,000 clones, 80% to 90% of them singletons; the top ten hold approximately 7%. Sequencing was performed on peripheral blood, taken on day 0 of AZD1222 vaccination. These receptors were taken from an adult in good health.

The chain recombines TRBV28 with TRBJ1-1, with 11 bases matching TRBD1. Germline CDR1 and CDR2: MDHEN and SYDVKM. The CDR3 totals 15 residues. V was clipped by 5 bases and J by 4 bases; unmatched bases: 6. CDR3 sequence: CASSSPGQGGTEAFF. The CDR3 nucleotides read TGTGCCAGCAGTAGCCCGGGACAGGGGGGCACTGAAGCTTTCTTT.

The chain employs TRBV27 and TRBJ2-3, with no clear D. The ends were cut back, 8 bases at V and 2 bases at J, with 8 bases in the middle. Germline assignment: CDR1 MNHEY and CDR2 SMNVEV (reference sequence). The CDR3 covers 12 residues. CDR3 DNA sequence: TGTGCCAGCCACACGACCACAGATACGCAGTATTTT. It yields the protein CASHTTTDTQYF.

This rearrangement joins TRBV28 to TRBJ2-5; possibly TRBD2 for D (7 bases). Germline V gene sequence: CDR1 MDHEN, CDR2 SYDVKM. The CDR3 covers 14 residues. Deletions cut 5 bases from V and 5 bases from J, with 15 bases between. CDR3 DNA: TGTGCCAGCAGTGAGGGGGGGCGCACGGAGACCCAGTACTTC. Protein product: CASSEGGRTETQYF.

This chain connects TRBV30 to TRBJ2-7; no clear D gene. V lost 6 bases and J 2 bases, leaving 14 bases between the germline ends. The CDR3 extends over 13 amino acids. Germline loops: CDR1 GTSNPN, CDR2 SVGIG (reference sequence). The CDR3 bases are TGTGCCTGTCGGACCCCGAGCACCTACGAGCAGTACTTC. Translation gives CACRTPSTYEQYF. The whole variable domain, remainder taken from reference TRBV30 and TRBJ2-7, is SQTIHQWPATLVQPVGSPLSLECTVEGTSNPNLYWYRQAAGRGLQLLFYSVGIGQISSEVPQNLSASRPQDRQFILSSKKLLLSDSGFYLCACRTPSTYEQYFGPGTRLTVT.

This chain joins TRBV14 and TRBJ2-7; the D is unclear. The V end lost 2 bases, the J end lost 3 bases, and 5 bases lay between the germline ends. The length of the CDR3 is 12 residues. Per the germline V gene, CDR1 is SGHDN and CDR2 is FVKESK. This CDR3 reads CASSQTGYEQYF. The CDR3 nucleotides are TGTGCCAGCAGCCAAACGGGCTACGAGCAGTACTTC.

The chain links TRBV12-5 to TRBJ1-1, with D possibly matching TRBD1 (6 bases). V shed 6 bases and J shed 8 bases, with 13 bases lying between them. CDR1 is LGHNT, CDR2 FRNRAP, per germline. The CDR3 has 12 residues. The CDR3 loop is CASGEQGGEAFF. CDR3 in DNA: TGTGCTAGTGGCGAACAGGGTGGGGAAGCTTTCTTT.

The genes are TRBV24-1 and TRBJ2-5; 10 bases align to TRBD1. V was clipped by 4 bases and J by 5 bases; unmatched bases: 9. Germline V gene sequence: CDR1 KGHDR, CDR2 SFDVKD. The CDR3 loop spans 16 amino acids. In DNA form, the CDR3 reads TGTGCCACCAGTGACCGAGGGACAGGGGTCCACGAGACCCAGTACTTC. Protein product: CATSDRGTGVHETQYF.

The J gene is TRBJ2-5, the V gene TRBV29-1; D remains ambiguous. CDR1 and CDR2 (germline): SQVTM, ANQGSEA. Trimming removed 5 bases from V and 0 bases from J, with 7 bases in between. The CDR3 is 12 residues long. As DNA, the CDR3 is TGCAGCGTTCAGAGGTACCAAGAGACCCAGTACTTC. Its translation is CSVQRYQETQYF.

The chain is built from TRBV9 and TRBJ1-3; 7 bases are a match to TRBD1. Trimming took 4 bases from V and 6 from J; bases not matched to a gene: 7. CDR3 length: 14 amino acids. Germline CDR1 reads SGDLS; CDR2 reads YYNGEE. This CDR3 is CASSSDRVVNTIYF. CDR3 DNA: TGTGCCAGCAGCAGTGACAGGGTGGTAAACACCATATATTTT.

V usage is TRBV5-1 and J usage is TRBJ1-6; 7 nucleotides align to TRBD1. The CDR3 runs 14 residues. V lost 2 bases to trimming and J lost 7 bases; unmatched junction nucleotides: 3. Germline V CDR1 and CDR2: SGHRS, YFSETQ. As DNA, the CDR3 is TGCGCCAGCAGCTTAGGACAGGAGAATTCACCCCTCCACTTT. Translating gives CASSLGQENSPLHF.

This clone was recorded a few times. The V call is TRBV6-5, the J call TRBJ1-1; D remains ambiguous. The CDR3 spans 14 residues. Deletions cut 7 bases from V and 0 bases from J, with 12 bases between. Germline CDR1 is MNHEY and CDR2 is SVGAGI. DNA of the CDR3: TGTGCCAGCACGCGGACGGCCATGAACACTGAAGCTTTCTTT. Its protein product is CASTRTAMNTEAFF.

The V call is TRBV28, the J call TRBJ1-2, with 8 bases matching TRBD1. This CDR3 has 15 residues. Trimming at V came to 6 bases and at J to 4 bases, leaving 10 bases not matched to a gene. Looked up from germline, CDR1 is MDHEN and CDR2 is SYDVKM. CDR3 sequence: CASSLSGTGGYGYTF. Here the CDR3 DNA reads TGTGCCAGCAGCCTATCCGGTACAGGGGGCTATGGCTACACCTTC.

This CDR3 is CASSYSRLAGELFF. The CDR3 nucleotides read TGTGCCAGCAGTTACTCGAGACTAGCGGGAGAGCTGTTTTTT. This chain uses TRBV6-5 with TRBJ2-2; 11 nucleotides agree with TRBD2. Germline CDR1 and CDR2: MNHEY and SVGAGI. The CDR3 totals 14 residues. V trimming: 0 bases; J trimming: 11 bases; junction bases outside the gene matches: 2.

The chain employs TRBV7-2 and TRBJ2-3; D remains ambiguous. CDR1 is SGHTA, CDR2 FQGNSA, per germline. V was cut by 3 bases and J by 2 bases, with 12 bases left in between. This CDR3 has 15 amino acids. The CDR3 spells CASSFSRAATDTQYF. The CDR3 DNA sequence: TGTGCCAGCAGCTTCTCCCGGGCCGCCACAGATACGCAGTATTTT.